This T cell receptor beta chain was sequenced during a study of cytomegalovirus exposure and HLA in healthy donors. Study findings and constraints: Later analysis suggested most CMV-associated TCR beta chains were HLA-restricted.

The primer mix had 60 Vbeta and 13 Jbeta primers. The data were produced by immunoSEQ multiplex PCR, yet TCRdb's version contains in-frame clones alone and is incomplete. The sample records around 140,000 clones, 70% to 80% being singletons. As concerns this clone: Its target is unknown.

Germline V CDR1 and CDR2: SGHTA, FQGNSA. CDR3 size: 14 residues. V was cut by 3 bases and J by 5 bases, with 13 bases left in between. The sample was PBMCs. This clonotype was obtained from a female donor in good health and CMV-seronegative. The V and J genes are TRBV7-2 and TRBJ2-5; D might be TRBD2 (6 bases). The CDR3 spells CASSLRGGEETQYF. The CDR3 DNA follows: TGTGCCAGCAGCTTGCGGGGAGGTGAGGAGACCCAGTACTTC.